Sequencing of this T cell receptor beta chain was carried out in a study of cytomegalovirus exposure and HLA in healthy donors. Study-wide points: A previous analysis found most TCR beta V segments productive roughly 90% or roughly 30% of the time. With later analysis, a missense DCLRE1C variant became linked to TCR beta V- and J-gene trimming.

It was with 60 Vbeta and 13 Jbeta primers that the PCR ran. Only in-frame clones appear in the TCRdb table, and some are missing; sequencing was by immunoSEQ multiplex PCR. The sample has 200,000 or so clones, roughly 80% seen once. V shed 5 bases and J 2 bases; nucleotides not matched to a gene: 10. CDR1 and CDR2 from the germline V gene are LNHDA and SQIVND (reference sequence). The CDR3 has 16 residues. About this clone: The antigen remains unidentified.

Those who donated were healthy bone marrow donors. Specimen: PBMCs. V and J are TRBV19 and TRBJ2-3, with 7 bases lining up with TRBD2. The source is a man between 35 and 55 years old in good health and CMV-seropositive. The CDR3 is CASSSPRRGYTDTQYF. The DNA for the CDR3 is TGTGCCAGTAGTTCCCCACGGCGGGGGTACACAGATACGCAGTATTTT.